This T cell receptor beta chain is drawn from a study of T cell responses to AZD1222 COVID-19 vaccine. Notes on the study in general: Repertoires were collected only later (after the peak T cell response had occurred).

V was shortened by 2 bases and J by 8 bases, with 9 bases between the two germline ends. CDR1 and CDR2 (germline): KGHSH, LQKENI. The CDR3 spans 13 residues. Turning to this clone: As yet, its antigen is unknown.

This table comes from immunoSEQ multiplex PCR, and its TCRdb copy is limited to in-frame clones, with some not included. The sample carries about 110,000 clones, around 81% recorded once. The sample was peripheral blood, taken on day 0 of AZD1222 vaccination. This rearrangement joins TRBV18 to TRBJ1-4, with D possibly being TRBD1 (5 bases). The origin of this receptor is an adult in good health. CDR3: CASSPGADEKLFF. As DNA, the CDR3 is TGTGCCAGCTCACCAGGGGCTGACGAAAAACTGTTTTTT.